Below, 9 T cell receptor beta chains from the same sample are listed, as sequenced in a study of blood T cells in healthy people across ages. Together with a sample-barcoded 5' primer, a J-beta primer mix was included in a second PCR lasting roughly 6 to 12 cycles. TCRdb redid the calling of the 5' RACE reads with MiXCR, one entry per CDR3 protein. The sample consists of around 900,000 distinct CDR3 sequences, roughly 51% of them appearing once. Specimen: blood. The receptor set was obtained from a woman aged 55-70 years in good health.

The V gene is TRBV7-2, the J gene TRBJ1-2; the match to TRBD1 covers 8 bases. Losses at the gene ends were 1 base for V and 6 bases for J; bases not matched to a gene: 4. The CDR3 loop spans 14 amino acids. Germline loops: CDR1 SGHTA, CDR2 FQGNSA. The CDR3 loop reads CASSLGLRGHGYTF. The CDR3 DNA sequence: TGTGCCAGCAGCTTAGGTCTCAGGGGGCATGGCTACACCTTC.

This clonotype showed up just once. This chain uses TRBV4-2 with TRBJ2-5; perhaps TRBD1 as D (7 bases). Deletions cut 3 bases from V and 0 bases from J, with 11 bases between. The CDR3 spans 15 residues. Germline CDR1 is LGHNA and CDR2 is YNFKEQ. The CDR3 reads CASSQAGGYQETQYF. CDR3 sequence (DNA): TGTGCCAGCAGCCAGGCAGGGGGGTACCAAGAGACCCAGTACTTC.

J is TRBJ2-1 and V is TRBV28, with TRBD2 matching 9 bases. V gave up 4 bases and J gave up 12 bases; unmatched junction bases: 10. The CDR3 contains 14 residues. Germline V CDR1 and CDR2: MDHEN, SYDVKM. The CDR3 region has the DNA TGTGCCAGCAGTTCACTGGGCGGGAGGGCCGGGCAGTTCTTC. This translates into CASSSLGGRAGQFF.

J is TRBJ2-5 and V is TRBV7-2; 10 bases agree with TRBD2. The V and J ends lost 1 base and 3 bases, in that order; junction bases with no gene match: 5. Germline-derived CDR1 and CDR2 are SGHTA and FQGNSA. CDR3 size: 16 residues. Here the CDR3 reads CASSLGTSGEEETQYF. In nucleotides, the CDR3 is TGTGCCAGCAGCTTAGGGACTAGCGGTGAAGAAGAGACCCAGTACTTC.

Only a few counts were recorded for this clonotype. The rearrangement links TRBV4-1 to TRBJ1-6, with D unclear. The length of the CDR3 is 15 residues. Looked up from germline, CDR1 is MGHRA and CDR2 is YSYEKL. V lost 1 base, J lost 6 bases, and 10 bases lay in between. The CDR3 sequence: CASSQGMSSNSPLHF. The DNA of the CDR3 is TGCGCCAGCAGCCAAGGAATGAGCTCTAATTCACCCCTCCACTTT.

The gene calls are TRBV20-1 and TRBJ2-4; 12 nucleotides align to TRBD2. The end of the DNA fits TRBJ2-7 better, so the J call may be wrong. CDR3 length equals 16 residues. Germline-derived CDR1 and CDR2 are DFQATT and SNEGSKA (reference sequence). CDR3 in amino acids: CSASTRTSGNKYEQYF. In DNA, the CDR3 is TGCAGTGCTAGCACAAGGACTAGCGGGAACAAATACGAGCAGTACTTC.

The chain couples TRBV20-1 to TRBJ1-4, with D possibly being TRBD1 (5 bases). CDR1 is DFQATT and CDR2 is SNEGSKA in the germline V gene (reference sequence). The V end lost 0 bases, the J end lost 6 bases, and 11 bases lay between the germline ends. The CDR3 length is 14 residues. This CDR3 reads CSAREGLGDEKLFF. The CDR3 region has the DNA TGCAGTGCTAGAGAGGGGTTGGGGGATGAAAAACTGTTTTTT.

This clonotype appeared a few times. The V gene is TRBV5-6, the J gene TRBJ2-1; TRBD2 agrees at 11 bases. The CDR3 runs to 16 residues. The germline V gene encodes CDR1 SGHDT and CDR2 YYEEEE. V was clipped by 1 base and J by 8 bases; unmatched bases: 8. The CDR3 protein is CASSLLTSGKYYEQFF. In DNA form, the CDR3 reads TGTGCCAGCAGCTTGCTGACTAGCGGGAAGTACTATGAGCAGTTCTTC.

This chain links TRBV2 with TRBJ2-1; tentative D call: TRBD1 (5 bases). This CDR3 has 15 amino acids. V was cut by 2 bases and J by 4 bases, with 12 bases left in between. Germline CDR1 SNHLY, CDR2 FYNNEI. In DNA form, the CDR3 reads TGTGCCAGCAGTGAAAAGGCAGGGATGTACAATGAGCAGTTCTTC. This codes for CASSEKAGMYNEQFF.